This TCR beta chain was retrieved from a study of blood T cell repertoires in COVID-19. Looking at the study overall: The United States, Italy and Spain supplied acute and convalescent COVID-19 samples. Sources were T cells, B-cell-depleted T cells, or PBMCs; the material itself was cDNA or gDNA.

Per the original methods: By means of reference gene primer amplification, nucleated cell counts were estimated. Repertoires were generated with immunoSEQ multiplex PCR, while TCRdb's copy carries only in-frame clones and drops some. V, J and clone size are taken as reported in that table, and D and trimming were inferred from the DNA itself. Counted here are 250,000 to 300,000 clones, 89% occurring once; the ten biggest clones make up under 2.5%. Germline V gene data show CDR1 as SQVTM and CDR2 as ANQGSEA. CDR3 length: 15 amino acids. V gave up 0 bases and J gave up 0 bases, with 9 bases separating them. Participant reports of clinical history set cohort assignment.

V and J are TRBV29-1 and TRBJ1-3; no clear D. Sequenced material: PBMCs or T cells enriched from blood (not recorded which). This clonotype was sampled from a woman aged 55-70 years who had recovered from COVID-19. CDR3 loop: CSVEDGADSGNTIYF. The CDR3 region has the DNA TGCAGCGTTGAAGATGGAGCGGACTCTGGAAACACCATATATTTT.